Shown below are 8 T cell receptor beta chains from a single sample sequenced in a study of identical twins. Via MiXCR, TCRdb re-called the 5' RACE reads, giving one row per CDR3 protein. The sample carries more than 650,000 distinct CDR3 sequences, around 6% recorded once. The sample was naive T cells sorted from blood. Receptors originate from a man between 18 and 35 years old in good health.

This clonotype was counted a few times. This rearrangement joins TRBV3-1 to TRBJ2-3, with 10 bases aligning to TRBD2. CDR1 and CDR2 from the germline V gene are LGHDT and YNNKEL (reference sequence). Trimming took 0 bases from V and 2 from J; bases not matched to a gene: 5. The CDR3 loop spans 17 amino acids. The CDR3 DNA follows: TGTGCCAGCAGCCAAGAGGAACTAGCGGGGTCCACAGATACGCAGTATTTT. It specifies CASSQEELAGSTDTQYF.

This clonotype has ten or more counts. The chain is built from TRBV5-1 and TRBJ1-1; a weak D match, TRBD1 (6 bases). This CDR3 has 13 amino acids. V gave up 7 bases and J gave up 8 bases, with 18 bases separating them. Germline V gene data show CDR1 as SGHRS and CDR2 as YFSETQ. CDR3 bases: TGCGCCAGCGCTATGGAAGGGGGGGCGGAAGCTTTCTTT. Encoded protein: CASAMEGGAEAFF.

This chain connects TRBV12-3 or TRBV12-4 to TRBJ2-5; 7 bases are a match to TRBD1. This CDR3 has 14 residues. J was trimmed by 4 bases and V by 5 bases; bases with no gene match: 7. The CDR3 sequence is CASSERQGRETQYF. The CDR3 DNA is TGTGCCAGCAGTGAGAGACAGGGTAGAGAGACCCAGTACTTC.

This chain uses TRBV27 with TRBJ2-1; the match to TRBD2 covers 12 bases. After removal of 6 bases from V and 3 bases from J, the junction contained 0 bases not matched to a gene. Germline-derived CDR1 and CDR2 are MNHEY and SMNVEV (reference sequence). This CDR3 is built from 14 residues. CDR3 DNA: TGTGCCAGCAGGACTAGCGGGGGCTACAATGAGCAGTTCTTC. As protein: CASRTSGGYNEQFF.

In this sample, this clonotype turned up many times. The J gene is TRBJ1-6, the V gene TRBV21-1; the table's D gene call, TRBD1, was not cross checked with the DNA. TRBV21-1 is a listed pseudogene. The CDR3 covers 17 residues. DNA for the CDR3: TGTGCCAGCAGCAAAAGAGGGGCACCCCATCCCGTTTCACCCCTCCACTTT. Protein product: CASSKRGAPHPVSPLHF.

This clonotype was seen a handful of times. The chain employs TRBV5-5 and TRBJ2-1; D is perhaps TRBD2 (6 bases). Per germline, CDR1 SGHKS and CDR2 YYEKEE (reference sequence). The CDR3 is 12 amino acids. V lost 3 bases, J lost 13 bases, and 14 bases lay in between. CDR3 nucleotide sequence: TGTGCCAGCAGCTACGGGAGTTCGGATCAGTTCTTC. It yields the protein CASSYGSSDQFF.

For the CDR3, the DNA is TGTGCCAGCAGTTTAGTCGGGAGCGGACGGAGCGCCAAAAACATTCAGTACTTC. It translates to CASSLVGSGRSAKNIQYF. The chain uses TRBV12-3 or TRBV12-4 and TRBJ2-4, with a possible D match to TRBD2 (6 bases). This CDR3 comprises 18 residues. V dropped 1 base and J dropped 1 base, with 17 bases sitting between them.

Ten or more counts support this clonotype. The CDR3 is CAIKEDTEAFF. The CDR3 DNA is TGTGCCATCAAGGAGGACACTGAAGCTTTCTTT. The chain carries TRBV10-3 and TRBJ1-1; D remains ambiguous. CDR3 size: 11 residues. V was trimmed by 7 bases and J by 3 bases, leaving 6 bases between them. Per germline, CDR1 ENHRY and CDR2 SYGVKD.